This TCR beta chain was identified during a study of blood T cells in healthy people across ages. Per the germline V gene, CDR1 is SGHTA and CDR2 is FQGNSA. The CDR3 contains 16 residues. With V trimmed by 5 bases and J by 2 bases, 8 bases remained unmatched. This clonotype was recorded a few times. Primed by a sample-barcoded 5' primer and a J-beta primer mix, a second PCR proceeded for about 6 to 12 cycles. Via MiXCR, TCRdb re-called the 5' RACE reads, giving one row per CDR3 protein. Among 800,000 to 950,000 distinct CDR3 sequences listed, around 48% were seen once. The origin of this receptor is a man under 40 in good health. The sample was blood. The chain is built from TRBV7-2 and TRBJ2-3; TRBD2 matches at 9 bases. CDR3 residues: CASSPNSGGYTDTQYF. The CDR3 coding sequence is TGTGCCAGCAGCCCTAATAGCGGGGGCTACACAGATACGCAGTATTTT.